This passage covers 21 T cell receptor beta chains from one sample sequenced in a study of PD-1 blockade in mismatch repair-deficient tumors. Sequencing used immunoSEQ multiplex PCR; TCRdb keeps in-frame clones, though not all of them. The data show some 48,000 clones, 81% seen once. The input for sequencing was peripheral blood, taken roughly 21 weeks after starting pembrolizumab. Receptors were obtained from an adult with mismatch repair-deficient cancer.

The genes are TRBV27 and TRBJ2-1; the D is unclear. The germline V gene encodes CDR1 MNHEY and CDR2 SMNVEV (reference sequence). The CDR3 consists of 11 residues. The V and J ends lost 2 bases and 11 bases respectively, with 7 bases between them. CDR3 residues: CASSLERKQFF. CDR3 DNA: TGTGCCAGCAGTTTAGAACGCAAGCAGTTCTTC.

The sample holds one count of this clone. The V call is TRBV6-5, the J call TRBJ2-2; D is undetermined. The CDR3 runs 16 residues. Germline V gene data show CDR1 as MNHEY and CDR2 as SVGAGI. Trimming cost V 0 bases and J 3 bases, with 11 bases left between them. CDR3 in DNA: TGTGCCAGCAGTTACTCGATCCCGGGTGACACCGGGGAGCTGTTTTTT. Translating gives CASSYSIPGDTGELFF.

This clone was seen just once. V gene TRBV19 combines with J gene TRBJ1-5; no definite D call. This CDR3 contains 15 residues. Per germline, CDR1 LNHDA and CDR2 SQIVND (reference sequence). V dropped 3 bases and J dropped 0 bases, with 9 bases sitting between them. CDR3 nucleotide sequence: TGTGCCAGTAGTATTGGTGGGGATAGCAATCAGCCCCAGCATTTT. This codes for CASSIGGDSNQPQHF.

This clone was picked up a small number of times. The CDR3 bases are TGCGCCAGCAGCTTGGAAGGGAGCGGTCTCGAGCAGTACTTC. The encoded protein is CASSLEGSGLEQYF. The chain employs TRBV5-1 and TRBJ2-7; tentative D call: TRBD2 (5 bases). The CDR3 sequence is 14 residues long. V was clipped by 0 bases and J by 6 bases, with 13 bases between them. Germline lookup yields CDR1 SGHRS and CDR2 YFSETQ.

The chain is built from TRBV4-1 and TRBJ1-4, with 7 bases that match TRBD1. Looked up from germline, CDR1 is MGHRA and CDR2 is YSYEKL. The J segment lost 5 bases and the V segment lost 0 bases, leaving 6 bases of the junction unmatched. The CDR3 is 16 residues long. The CDR3 nucleotides read TGCGCCAGCAGCCAAGAGGCAGGGGGTTCAAATGAAAAACTGTTTTTT. Protein sequence: CASSQEAGGSNEKLFF.

This clone was seen just once. This sequence joins TRBV29-1 and TRBJ2-4; D is perhaps TRBD2 (5 bases). Per the germline V gene, CDR1 is SQVTM and CDR2 is ANQGSEA. The CDR3 runs to 13 residues. The ends were cut back, 3 bases at V and 3 bases at J, with 9 bases in the middle. The CDR3 sequence: CSVEGGGKNIQYF. CDR3 nucleotide sequence: TGCAGCGTTGAGGGTGGAGGCAAAAACATTCAGTACTTC.

The chain joins TRBV9 to TRBJ1-1; D is undetermined. There are 13 residues in the CDR3. Between the trimmed V and J ends, which lost 0 bases and 3 bases, there was a span of 6 bases. The germline gives CDR1 SGDLS, CDR2 YYNGEE. The CDR3 region is CASSVVGDTEAFF. In DNA form, the CDR3 reads TGTGCCAGCAGCGTAGTTGGGGACACTGAAGCTTTCTTT.

Regarding this clone: Germline and junction disagree at one end, which may indicate a read error. The V and J genes are TRBV29-1 and TRBJ2-7, with D perhaps matching TRBD1 or TRBD2 (6 bases each). CDR3 length: 14 amino acids. Germline CDR1 reads SQVTM; CDR2 reads ANQGSEA. The CDR3 region has the DNA TGCCGCGTTGGGGGGCGGGCGGGCCCGGGGGAGCAGTACTTC. This codes for CRVGGRAGPGEQYF.

This chain connects TRBV27 to TRBJ2-7, with D possibly TRBD1 on 5 matching bases. The CDR3 sequence is 14 residues long. Trimming removed 2 bases from V and 3 bases from J, with 11 bases in between. CDR1 is MNHEY, CDR2 SMNVEV, per germline (reference sequence). The CDR3 DNA reads TGTGCCAGCAGTTTAGGTGCAGGGTTCTACGAGCAGTACTTC. Translation gives CASSLGAGFYEQYF.

The chain employs TRBV11-3 and TRBJ2-7; 9 positions match TRBD1. This CDR3 has 14 residues. The germline gives CDR1 SGHNT, CDR2 YENEEA. V lost 4 bases and J lost 3; bases outside the gene matches: 4. The CDR3 is CASSSGQGGYEQYF. The CDR3 bases are TGTGCCAGCAGCTCGGGACAGGGCGGCTACGAGCAGTACTTC. The whole variable domain, remainder taken from reference TRBV11-3 and TRBJ2-7, is EAGVVQSPRYKIIEKKQPVAFWCNPISGHNTLYWYLQNLGQGPELLIRYENEEAVDDSQLPKDRFSAERLKGVDSTLKIQPAELGDSAVYLCASSSGQGGYEQYFGPGTRLTVT.

The table lists this clone with a few counts. The chain employs TRBV11-2 and TRBJ2-7; D call uncertain. CDR1 is SGHAT and CDR2 is FQNNGV in the germline V gene. The CDR3 covers 12 residues. V was shortened by 6 bases and J by 0 bases, with 6 bases between the two germline ends. The CDR3 sequence is CASSFISYEQYF. CDR3 sequence (DNA): TGTGCCAGCAGTTTCATCTCCTACGAGCAGTACTTC.

The CDR3 reads CASSASGGPSETQYF. The CDR3 DNA reads as TGTGCCAGCAGCGCTAGCGGGGGGCCGAGCGAGACCCAGTACTTC. The chain employs TRBV2 and TRBJ2-5, with 11 bases lining up with TRBD2. Germline V lookup: CDR1 SNHLY, CDR2 FYNNEI. The V segment lost 6 bases and the J segment 5 bases; nucleotides outside the gene matches: 8. CDR3 length: 15 residues. The complete variable domain, with remaining parts taken from reference TRBV2 and TRBJ2-5, reads EPEVTQTPSHQVTQMGQEVILRCVPISNHLYFYWYRQILGQKVEFLVSFYNNEISEKSEIFDDQFSVERPDGSNFTLKIRSTKLEDSAMYFCASSASGGPSETQYFGPGTRLLVL.

The CDR3 DNA sequence: TGTGCCAGCAGTGTAGTATCCTACGAGCAGTACTTC. This codes for CASSVVSYEQYF. This sequence joins TRBV2 and TRBJ2-7; D is ambiguous. Germline V gene lookup returns CDR1 SNHLY and CDR2 FYNNEI. Trimming stripped 4 bases from V and 1 base from J, with 5 bases between. The CDR3 sequence is 12 residues long.

The chain links TRBV6-1 to TRBJ2-5; the D is unclear. The CDR3 is made up of 13 amino acids. The V end was cut by 8 bases, the J end by 5 bases, with 15 bases between. The germline CDR1 and CDR2 sequences are MNHNS and SASEGT. This CDR3 reads CASRDSGHETQYF. The CDR3 DNA follows: TGTGCCAGCCGAGACTCAGGTCACGAGACCCAGTACTTC.

V usage is TRBV5-8 and J usage is TRBJ1-5, with D hard to call. The V gene lost 2 bases and the J gene lost 2 bases, with 11 bases spanning the gap. The CDR3 is 15 amino acids. Germline V lookup: CDR1 SGHTS, CDR2 YDEGEE. The CDR3 here is CASSLGISGNQPQHF. In nucleotides, the CDR3 is TGTGCCAGCAGCTTAGGGATATCGGGCAATCAGCCCCAGCATTTT.

The rearrangement joins TRBV27 to TRBJ2-1, with 10 bases fitting TRBD1. This CDR3 is 15 amino acids long. The germline V gene has CDR1 MNHEY and CDR2 SMNVEV (reference sequence). The V gene end was trimmed by 5 bases and the J gene end by 3 bases; junction bases not matched to a gene: 4. CDR3 region: CASSPRDRGYNEQFF. The DNA of the CDR3 is TGTGCCAGCAGTCCCCGGGACAGGGGCTACAATGAGCAGTTCTTC.

Concerning this clone itself: At one end the junction does not follow the germline gene, possibly because of a read error. The rearrangement links TRBV5-3 to TRBJ2-7; D may be TRBD2 (7 bases). TRBV5-3 is treated as an ORF (open reading frame) with a function not yet certain. The CDR3 is 14 residues long. The CDR3 sequence: CASSSRGHGYEQYF. The CDR3 DNA sequence: TGTGCCAGCAGCTCGCGGGGGCACGGGTACGAGCAGTACTTC.

The V and J genes are TRBV7-3 and TRBJ2-1; D not certain. Germline lookup yields CDR1 SGHTA and CDR2 FQGTGA. V dropped 5 bases and J dropped 6 bases, with 11 bases sitting between them. CDR3 length equals 13 residues. The CDR3 here is CASSRAGGNEQFF. The DNA of the CDR3 is TGTGCCAGCAGCCGGGCTGGTGGCAATGAGCAGTTCTTC.

The chain has TRBV29-1 and TRBJ2-7, with D possibly being TRBD1 (6 bases). The CDR3 is 14 residues long. V was clipped by 6 bases and J by 2 bases, with 17 bases between them. Germline V gene lookup returns CDR1 SQVTM and CDR2 ANQGSEA. CDR3 in DNA: TGCAGCGTCAACCGAGGACAGATCACCTACGAGCAGTACTTC. Protein sequence: CSVNRGQITYEQYF.

This clone showed up just once. This rearrangement joins TRBV5-6 to TRBJ2-7; no firm D call. The germline gives CDR1 SGHDT, CDR2 YYEEEE. V lost 0 bases to trimming and J lost 5 bases, with 9 bases between them. The CDR3 is 13 amino acids. This CDR3 is CASSLAFNNEQYF. The CDR3 bases are TGTGCCAGCAGCTTGGCCTTCAACAACGAGCAGTACTTC.

The chain carries TRBV19 and TRBJ1-3; maybe TRBD1 (5 bases). CDR3 length: 14 amino acids. V gave up 5 bases and J gave up 1 base, with 9 bases separating them. The germline gives CDR1 LNHDA, CDR2 SQIVND (reference sequence). CDR3 nucleotide sequence: TGTGCCAGTAGTGTCCAGGGTTCTGGAAACACCATATATTTT. This gives the protein CASSVQGSGNTIYF.